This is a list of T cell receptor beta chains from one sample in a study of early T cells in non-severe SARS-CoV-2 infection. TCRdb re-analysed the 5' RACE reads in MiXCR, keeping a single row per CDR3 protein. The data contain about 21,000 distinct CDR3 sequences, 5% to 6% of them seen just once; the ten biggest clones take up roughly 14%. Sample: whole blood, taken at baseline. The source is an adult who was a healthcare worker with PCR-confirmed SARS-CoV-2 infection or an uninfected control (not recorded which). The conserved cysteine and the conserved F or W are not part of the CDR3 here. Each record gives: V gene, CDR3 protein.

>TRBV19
ASSPITWGASGANVLT
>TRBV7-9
ASSLAYSGGAHNEQF
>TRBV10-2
ASRDMAGELF
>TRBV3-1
ASSQEWLAGGTNTGELF
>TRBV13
ASSSGRRETQY
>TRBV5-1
ASSWPGTDTQY
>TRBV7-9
ASSLAGRSRDEAF
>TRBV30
AWSVKQGAHTDTQY
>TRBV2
ATKGRARPYNSPLH
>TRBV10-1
ASSESSFPGLAATTTY